These T cell receptor beta chains were read from a single sample in a study of PD-1 blockade in classical Hodgkin lymphoma. Libraries were prepared by immunoSEQ multiplex PCR; TCRdb keeps only in-frame clonotypes and omits some of them. Here the sample spans 43,000 or so clones, 88% being singletons. The sequenced sample was peripheral blood mononuclear cells (PBMCs), obtained at baseline. These receptors came from a human donor with classical Hodgkin lymphoma. CDR3s include the opening cysteine and the closing phenylalanine or tryptophan. A D gene is named only where the DNA matches it firmly. Expanded clones are given a class, and other clones once, few, many or no size at all.

TRBJ2-7 | once | TRBD2 | TRBV5-1 | TGCGCCAGCAGCTTAAGCGGGAGTTCCTACGAGCAGTACTTC | CASSLSGSSYEQYF
TRBJ1-1 | . | . | TRBV18 | TGTGCCAGCTCACCACAGCGTGAGAGCACTGAAGCTTTCTTT | CASSPQRESTEAFF
TRBJ1-4 | . | TRBD1 | TRBV6-5 | TGTGCCAGCACCCCCCCAGGGGGCAATGAAAAACTGTTTTTT | CASTPPGGNEKLFF
TRBJ2-2 | . | . | TRBV6-4 | TGTGCCAGCAGTGACTCAGCCAGGGAAGACACCGGGGAGCTGTTTTTT | CASSDSAREDTGELFF
TRBJ2-3 | . | . | TRBV27 | TGTGCCAGTTCCTCCCGGCGGCGCTCCACAGATACGCAGTATTTT | CASSSRRRSTDTQYF
TRBJ2-6 | . | . | TRBV5-4 | TGTGCCAGCAGCTTGGGGGGTCCTGGGGCCAACGTCCTGACTTTC | CASSLGGPGANVLTF
TRBJ2-3 | . | TRBD2 | TRBV29-1 | TGCAGCGTTGCGACCCCGGGGGGGGCTGGAGATACGCAGTATTTT | CSVATPGGAGDTQYF
TRBJ2-7 | . | . | TRBV6-1 | TGTGCCAGCAGCGCCGGACAGCATATCTCCTACGAGCAGTACTTC | CASSAGQHISYEQYF
TRBJ2-6 | . | . | TRBV15 | TGTGCCACCAGCTCCGACAGCTCTGGGGCCAACGTCCTGACTTTC | CATSSDSSGANVLTF
TRBJ2-1 | . | . | TRBV11-2 | TGTGCCAGCAGCTTAGTGAAGTGGGGTGAGCAGTTCTTC | CASSLVKWGEQFF
TRBJ2-1 | . | TRBD1 | TRBV7-6 | TGTGCCAGCAGCTTAACGGACAGGGTCTACAATGAGCAGTTCTTC | CASSLTDRVYNEQFF
TRBJ2-7 | . | . | TRBV13 | TGTGCCAGCAGCTTAGGCCCGTGGGACTCCTACGAGCAGTACTTC | CASSLGPWDSYEQYF
TRBJ2-2 | . | . | TRBV13 | TGTGCCAGCAGCCCCCTCGGGGGGCCGGGCACCGGGGAGCTGTTTTTT | CASSPLGGPGTGELFF
TRBJ2-7 | . | TRBD1 | TRBV6-6 | TGTGCCAGCAGTCCATTCGGGACAGCCTACGAGCAGTACTTC | CASSPFGTAYEQYF
TRBJ2-1 | . | TRBD2 | TRBV27 | TGTGCCAGCAGTCGAATAGCGGGCAGCAATGAGCAGTTCTTC | CASSRIAGSNEQFF
TRBJ1-1 | . | . | TRBV15 | TGTGCCACCAGCAGAGATTTGGGGGCCCTAGGGAACACTGAAGCTTTCTTT | CATSRDLGALGNTEAFF
TRBJ1-1 | . | . | TRBV5-4 | TGTGCCAGCAGCTTGCAGAATAAAGCTTTCTTT | CASSLQNKAFF
TRBJ1-6 | . | TRBD1 | TRBV2 | TGTGCCAGCAGTAGGCCGGGACAGGGCAATTCACCCCTCCACTTT | CASSRPGQGNSPLHF
TRBJ1-5 | . | . | TRBV7-2 | TGTGCCAGCAGCTTACAGGGCAATCAGCCCCAGCATTTT | CASSLQGNQPQHF
TRBJ1-2 | . | . | TRBV13 | TGTGCCAGCAGCATTCAGGGTAGAAATGGCTACACCTTC | CASSIQGRNGYTF
TRBJ2-1 | . | TRBD2 | TRBV7-3 | TGTGCCAGCAGCTTAACTGCCCCCGGGGCGGGAGCTACCTACAATGAGCAGTTCTTC | CASSLTAPGAGATYNEQFF
TRBJ1-5 | few | . | TRBV7-8 | TGTGCCAGCAGCCGACAGGATAGCAATCAGCCCCAGCATTTT | CASSRQDSNQPQHF
TRBJ1-1 | . | TRBD1 | TRBV2 | TGTGCCAGCACCAACAACGGGACAGGGTTCACTGAAGCTTTCTTT | CASTNNGTGFTEAFF
TRBJ2-7 | few | TRBD2 | TRBV19 | TGTGCCAGTAGATCTACTAGCGGGAGTGGTCGCAACGAGCAGTACTTC | CASRSTSGSGRNEQYF
TRBJ1-2 | few | . | TRBV6-6 | TGTGCCAGCAGCGCAGGGGTTGGCTATGGCTACACCTTC | CASSAGVGYGYTF
TRBJ2-7 | . | TRBD2 | TRBV19 | TGTGCCAGCTCCGGCGGTAGCGGGAGGGCTTCCTACGAGCAGTACTTC | CASSGGSGRASYEQYF